This T cell receptor (beta chain) was identified in a study of T cell clonality in common variable immunodeficiency. Study-wide findings and caveats: Fewer TCRbeta clones were shared among CVID subjects than controls. Reportedly, TCR beta sequences from common variable immunodeficiency showed fewer deletions and N-nucleotide insertions. CVID subjects showed higher TCRbeta clonality than healthy controls.

This CDR3 contains 16 residues. Trimming removed 8 bases from V and 6 bases from J; junction bases left unmatched: 12. Using immunoSEQ multiplex PCR, the repertoire was profiled, and TCRdb retains in-frame clones only, with some absent. The sample has 40,000 to 65,000 clones, none seen only once. In this sample, this clone turned up many times. Its cognate antigen is unknown. Coverage ceases 3 residues before the CDR3 finishes, and the germline J gene fills in the end. V usage is TRBV23-1 and J usage is TRBJ2-1; 11 positions agree with TRBD2. TRBV23-1 is placed among ORFs of uncertain function. The clonotype originates from a person between 18 and 69 years old in good health. The sequenced sample consisted of peripheral blood mononuclear cells. The covered CDR3 bases are TGCGCCAGCCCAAACCCCCCTAGCGGGAGGATCAATGAG. It is translated as CASPNPPSGRINE. The whole CDR3 sequence reads CASPNPPSGRINEQFF.